The 19 T cell receptor beta chains in this list originate from one sample, sequenced in a study of T cells after yellow fever vaccination. TCRdb reanalysed the 5' RACE reads using MiXCR and keeps one entry per CDR3 protein. The sample has 310,000 or so distinct CDR3 sequences, 3.6% seen once. The sample consisted of PBMCs, taken on the day of the yellow fever booster vaccination. Source of these receptors: a man aged 18-30 years who received the YFV17D yellow fever vaccine.

This clonotype was picked up many times. The chain carries TRBV6-6 and TRBJ2-7; 7 nucleotides align to TRBD1. The CDR3 is made up of 16 amino acids. J lost 6 bases, V lost 2 bases, and 13 bases had no gene match. The germline CDR1 and CDR2 sequences are MNHNY and SVGAGI (reference sequence). DNA for the CDR3: TGTGCCAGCAGTTACGTCCCGAATAAACAGGGGTCCGAGCAGTACGTC. It translates to CASSYVPNKQGSEQYV.

There are a few counts of this clonotype. One junction end does not reproduce the germline sequence, and a read error may be involved. The chain uses TRBV7-2 and TRBJ2-2; weak D call: TRBD1 (5 bases). The CDR3 is 15 residues long. Looked up from germline, CDR1 is SGHTA and CDR2 is FQGNSA. CDR3 residues: CASILDRPYTGELFF. CDR3 nucleotide sequence: TGTGCCAGCATCTTAGACAGACCCTACACCGGGGAGCTGTTTTTT.

For the CDR3, the DNA is TGTGCCAGCAGCCAAGAGAGGAGCGGGGGGATAGGGTGGGTAGATACGCAGTATTTT. It is translated as CASSQERSGGIGWVDTQYF. The rearrangement joins TRBV4-2 to TRBJ2-3; 9 positions agree with TRBD2. Unmatched junction bases numbered 15, after V lost 0 bases and J lost 5 bases. Germline V lookup: CDR1 LGHNA, CDR2 YNFKEQ. This CDR3 has 19 residues.

The chain recombines TRBV12-3 or TRBV12-4 with TRBJ1-3, with D tentatively TRBD1 (6 bases). V dropped 5 bases and J dropped 0 bases, with 8 bases sitting between them. This CDR3 contains 14 residues. The CDR3 nucleotides are TGTGCCAGCAGTCGGGACACCTCTGGAAACACCATATATTTT. It specifies CASSRDTSGNTIYF.

This clonotype was observed at least ten times. The V and J genes are TRBV6-5 and TRBJ2-3, with 7 nucleotides matching TRBD1. CDR1 is MNHEY and CDR2 is SVGAGI in the germline V gene. This CDR3 has 15 residues. With V trimmed by 3 bases and J by 0 bases, 3 bases remained unmatched. The CDR3 region has the DNA TGTGCCAGCAGTTATACAGGGGCCAGCACAGATACGCAGTATTTT. Amino acids: CASSYTGASTDTQYF.

The table lists this clonotype with many counts. The chain joins TRBV28 to TRBJ2-2; no clear D gene. The ends were cut back, 3 bases at V and 3 bases at J, with 11 bases in the middle. CDR3 length equals 15 residues. Germline loops: CDR1 MDHEN, CDR2 SYDVKM. CDR3 coding DNA: TGTGCCAGCAGTTTGGGTGGGCTTTACACCGGGGAGCTGTTTTTT. Translating it yields CASSLGGLYTGELFF.

This clonotype was picked up a small number of times. The chain has TRBV5-1 and TRBJ1-3; 9 bases line up with TRBD1. CDR1 is SGHRS, CDR2 YFSETQ, per germline. The V gene end was trimmed by 5 bases and the J gene end by 3 bases; junction bases not matched to a gene: 6. This CDR3 contains 15 residues. Here the CDR3 DNA reads TGCGCCAGCAGACCCACAGGGGGCCTTGGAAACACCATATATTTT. Amino acid sequence: CASRPTGGLGNTIYF.

Ten or more counts support this clonotype. This chain joins TRBV20-1 and TRBJ2-7; tentative D call: TRBD1 (5 bases). V was shortened by 4 bases and J by 4 bases, with 17 bases between the two germline ends. CDR1 and CDR2 (germline): DFQATT, SNEGSKA (reference sequence). CDR3 size: 14 residues. The CDR3 loop is CSAISNQGSYEQYV. CDR3 bases: TGCAGTGCTATATCGAATCAGGGTTCTTACGAGCAGTACGTC.

V and J are TRBV6-5 and TRBJ2-3; TRBD2 matches 7 bases. CDR3 length equals 13 residues. CDR1 MNHEY and CDR2 SVGAGI come from the germline V gene. V dropped 11 bases and J dropped 1; count of bases not matched to a gene: 6. The chain's CDR3 is CAAAGERTDTQYF. CDR3 DNA sequence: TGTGCCGCGGCGGGGGAACGCACAGATACGCAGTATTTT.

Many counts were recorded for this clonotype. V and J are TRBV7-9 and TRBJ2-5; 8 nucleotides align to TRBD1. Germline CDR1 SEHNR, CDR2 FQNEAQ (reference sequence). The junction had 6 bases not matched to a gene; V was cut back by 0 bases and J by 0 bases. The CDR3 has 17 amino acids. As DNA, the CDR3 is TGTGCCAGCAGCTTAGCCGCCGGGACAGGTGACCAAGAGACCCAGTACTTC. Translation: CASSLAAGTGDQETQYF.

The V and J genes are TRBV12-3 or TRBV12-4 and TRBJ1-6, with D maybe TRBD1 (5 bases). The length of the CDR3 is 15 residues. V lost 5 bases to trimming and J lost 5 bases, with 13 bases between them. CDR3 in DNA: TGTGCCAGCAGTCTCGGGACTCCGGATAATTCACCCCTCCACTTT. It yields the protein CASSLGTPDNSPLHF.

This clonotype showed up just a few times. The J gene is TRBJ2-3, the V gene TRBV18; a possible D gene is TRBD2 (5 bases). Germline CDR1 is KGHSH and CDR2 is LQKENI. This CDR3 comprises 15 residues. The ends were cut back, 2 bases at V and 4 bases at J, with 13 bases in the middle. The CDR3 sequence is CASSPSFLAPDTQYF. The CDR3 nucleotides read TGTGCCAGCTCACCATCGTTCCTAGCCCCAGATACGCAGTATTTT.

This clonotype came up a few times. This chain connects TRBV18 to TRBJ1-3, with TRBD1 as a possible D gene (5 bases). The V gene lost 3 bases and the J gene lost 0 bases, with 12 bases spanning the gap. The germline CDR1 and CDR2 sequences are KGHSH and LQKENI. The CDR3 runs to 16 residues. DNA for the CDR3: TGTGCCAGCTCACCCTCGACAGCCTACTCTGGAAACACCATATATTTT. Protein product: CASSPSTAYSGNTIYF.

There are many counts of this clonotype. This chain connects TRBV7-8 to TRBJ1-3; D might be TRBD1 (6 bases). Trimming took off 5 bases at V and 4 bases at J, with 9 bases between the two ends. The CDR3 loop spans 13 amino acids. In germline, CDR1 is SGHVS, CDR2 FQNEAQ. CDR3 loop: CASSMGAGNTIYF. CDR3 sequence (DNA): TGTGCCAGCAGCATGGGGGCCGGAAACACCATATATTTT.

This chain uses TRBV21-1 with TRBJ1-6. TRBV21-1 corresponds to a pseudogene. There are 17 residues in the CDR3. DNA for the CDR3: TGTGCCAGCAGCTCTCAAAAAGCCCTGGGGAGGCCGGGGCCCCTCCACTTT. This codes for CASSSQKALGRPGPLHF.

This clonotype was detected many times. The J gene is TRBJ2-3, the V gene TRBV5-6; TRBD1 matches at 8 bases. The CDR3 length is 13 residues. Unmatched junction bases numbered 4, after V lost 4 bases and J lost 6 bases. Germline V gene sequence: CDR1 SGHDT, CDR2 YYEEEE. The CDR3 coding sequence is TGTGCCAGCAGCCTGGACAGGGTGGATACGCAGTATTTT. It translates to CASSLDRVDTQYF.

The rearrangement uses TRBV20-1 and TRBJ1-5, with D tentatively TRBD1 (6 bases). The V and J ends lost 1 base and 0 bases respectively, with 10 bases between them. This CDR3 is built from 15 residues. The germline CDR1 and CDR2 sequences are DFQATT and SNEGSKA (reference sequence). The CDR3 nucleotides read TGCAGTGCTAGAGGGGGGCAGTATAGCAATCAGCCCCAGCATTTT. Amino acid sequence: CSARGGQYSNQPQHF.

This clonotype was seen repeatedly, ten times or more. The chain couples TRBV21-1 to TRBJ2-7; TRBD1, the table's D call, lacks a check against the DNA. TRBV21-1 is termed a pseudogene. This CDR3 contains 14 residues. The chain's CDR3 is CASSKEGDGYEQYV. The CDR3 nucleotides are TGTGCCAGCAGCAAAGAGGGGGACGGTTACGAGCAGTACGTC.

This clonotype occurred many times. J is TRBJ1-4 and V is TRBV30; 8 nucleotides align to TRBD1. CDR1 and CDR2 from the germline V gene are GTSNPN and SVGIG (reference sequence). This CDR3 has 14 residues. J gave up 5 bases and V 1 base, and 3 bases lay outside the gene matches. The CDR3 DNA sequence: TGTGCCTGGAGTGCTTGGACAGGGAATGAAAAACTGTTTTTT. Protein: CAWSAWTGNEKLFF.